This TCR beta chain was found in a study of shared clonotypes between healthy human individuals. Whole-study findings and limits: All-four-donor shared clonotypes had higher generation probabilities than non-shared clonotypes did. For naive CD4 cells, roughly 4.8% of clonotypes were shared across a handful of donors.

The germline V gene has CDR1 MGHRA and CDR2 YSYEKL. V was pared by 2 bases and J by 5 bases, with 9 bases between. CDR3 length: 13 amino acids. A word on this clone: The antigen is undetermined.

The assay used deep level. Evenly divided among several immunoSEQ plates was the genomic DNA of each subset. The repertoire was sequenced with immunoSEQ multiplex PCR; TCRdb's copy has only in-frame clones and lacks some. The sample has more than 2 million clones, more than 90% seen once; the top ten hold over 0.1%. This sequence originates from a man between 18 and 35 years old in good health. V gene TRBV4-1 combines with J gene TRBJ1-2, with D perhaps TRBD1 (6 bases). Sequenced: naive CD4+ T cells sorted from blood. Subset described: CD45RA+ positively selected. CDR3 sequence (DNA): TGCGCCAGCAGCCAATCCGGGACATATGGCTACACCTTC. Its translation is CASSQSGTYGYTF.